This T cell receptor beta chain is drawn from a study of CD8+ T cells in alopecia areata. The V gene's germline CDR1 is SGHNT and CDR2 YENEEA. The CDR3 sequence is 17 residues long. Unmatched junction bases numbered 14, after V lost 5 bases and J lost 5 bases. The sequencing template was cDNA reverse transcribed from extracted RNA. Some clones are missing from TCRdb's copy, which holds only in-frame ones; the method was immunoSEQ multiplex PCR. The sample records roughly 120,000 clones, 55% to 70% being singletons. The sequencing sample was made of CD4+ T cells sorted from blood. The TCR comes from a human donor in good health. V usage is TRBV11-3 and J usage is TRBJ2-2, with 7 bases aligning to TRBD1. The CDR3 here is CASSGDSGAVGTGELFF. The CDR3 nucleotides are TGTGCCAGCAGCGGGGACAGTGGGGCTGTGGGGACCGGGGAGCTGTTTTTT.